This is a list of T cell receptor beta chains from one sample in a study of blood T cell repertoires in COVID-19. Method: immunoSEQ multiplex PCR; TCRdb's copy keeps in-frame clones and lacks some. Of about 140,000 clones in the sample, roughly 80% were seen once. The sequenced sample was peripheral blood. The receptors shown here come from a woman older than 75 with acute or convalescent COVID-19. The CDR3 runs from the conserved cysteine through the conserved F or W. A D gene is named only where the DNA matches it firmly. Rows may omit the clone size; those that give it use once, few, many or a size class.

D | size | J | V | CDR3 | DNA
TRBD1 | NA | TRBJ1-1 | TRBV7-8 | CASSRTGMVVGTEAFF | TGTGCCAGCAGCCGGACAGGGATGGTGGTCGGGACTGAAGCTTTCTTT
TRBD2 | NA | TRBJ2-2 | TRBV18 | CASSAYSIGLAGERSTGELFF | TGTGCCAGCTCTGCGTACAGCATCGGACTAGCGGGAGAGCGAAGTACCGGGGAGCTGTTTTTT
NA | NA | TRBJ2-3 | TRBV30 | CAWKLTSTDTQYF | TGTGCCTGGAAGCTCACTAGCACAGATACGCAGTATTTT
NA | NA | TRBJ1-2 | TRBV6-5 | CASTYDMLPFGYTF | TGTGCCAGCACTTACGACATGCTCCCTTTTGGCTACACCTTC
TRBD1 | few | TRBJ2-7 | TRBV27 | CASSSWDRVGEQYF | TGTGCCAGCAGTTCGTGGGACAGGGTGGGCGAGCAGTACTTC
TRBD2 | once | TRBJ2-3 | TRBV27 | CASSQTSGTQYF | TGTGCCAGCAGTCAGACTAGCGGGACGCAGTATTTT
TRBD2 | NA | TRBJ2-7 | TRBV10-3 | CAITASSGLAGYEQYF | TGTGCCATCACCGCAAGCTCGGGACTAGCGGGATACGAGCAGTACTTC
NA | NA | TRBJ1-4 | TRBV2 | CASSDNTEKLFF | TGTGCCAGCAGTGACAACACTGAAAAACTGTTTTTT
NA | NA | TRBJ2-2 | TRBV28 | CAIGPRDGDYTGELFF | TGTGCCATCGGGCCCAGGGATGGGGACTACACCGGGGAGCTGTTTTTT
NA | NA | TRBJ2-3 | TRBV28 | CASSFNQKPLDTQYF | TGTGCCAGCAGTTTTAATCAAAAGCCCCTCGATACGCAGTATTTT
NA | NA | TRBJ2-3 | TRBV5-4 | CASSSGMADTQYF | TGTGCCAGCAGCTCAGGGATGGCAGATACGCAGTATTTT
TRBD1 | NA | TRBJ2-7 | TRBV7-2 | CASKREYRGSYEQYF | TGTGCCAGCAAACGAGAGTACAGGGGCTCCTACGAGCAGTACTTC
NA | NA | TRBJ2-5 | TRBV4-1 | CASSQDLRYQETQYF | TGCGCCAGCAGCCAAGATTTACGGTACCAAGAGACCCAGTACTTC